The rows below give T cell receptor beta chains drawn from one sample of a study of cytotoxic CD8 clonotypes in ibrutinib-treated CLL. Assay used: immunoSEQ multiplex PCR; TCRdb lists only in-frame clones, some missing. The sample lists thousands of clones; around 80% were seen once. Material: PBMCs, obtained before ibrutinib treatment. These receptors were taken from a human donor with chronic lymphocytic leukemia. Both conserved end residues are part of each CDR3. Each record gives: J gene, V gene, D gene, clone size, CDR3 DNA, CDR3 protein. The D gene is left open where the match is weak. For some rows the clone size is stated as once, few or many, or as a class when expanded; others skip it.

TRBJ2-7	TRBV9	TRBD2	NA	TGTGCCAGCAGCGTAGGGAGGTCTAGCGGGGGAGAGGACGAGCAGTACTTC	CASSVGRSSGGEDEQYF
TRBJ1-6	TRBV18	TRBD1	NA	TGTGCCAGCTCCCAGGGACAGGGGGCGTCGAATTCACCCCTCCACTTT	CASSQGQGASNSPLHF
TRBJ1-1	TRBV28	TRBD1	NA	TGTGCCAGCACCCAAGGGGGGACAGGGGGTTTTATCACTGAAGCTTTCTTT	CASTQGGTGGFITEAFF
TRBJ2-7	TRBV7-9	NA	NA	TGTGCCAGCAGCCCAACCGCTACGGGGCAGTACTTC	CASSPTATGQYF
TRBJ1-4	TRBV15	TRBD1	NA	TGTGCCACCAGCAGAGACAGGGGGCGAGAAAAACTGTTTTTT	CATSRDRGREKLFF
TRBJ1-5	TRBV19	TRBD1	NA	TGTGCCAGTAGGGGTAGGGGACAGGGATCGTCGTTTAGCAATCAGCCCCAGCATTTT	CASRGRGQGSSFSNQPQHF
TRBJ1-2	TRBV7-2	NA	NA	TGTGCCAGCAGCTTAGGCGCCTTCAATGGCTACACCTTC	CASSLGAFNGYTF
TRBJ1-5	TRBV9	TRBD1	NA	TGTGCCAGCAGCGACCGACAGGGGGGCCAGCCCCAGCATTTT	CASSDRQGGQPQHF
TRBJ1-6	TRBV15	TRBD1	NA	TGTGCCACCAGCAGAGAGTTTGTATCGGGACAGGGGTTTAATTCACCCCTCCACTTT	CATSREFVSGQGFNSPLHF
TRBJ2-1	TRBV19	TRBD2	NA	TGTGCCAGTAGTTACGGTGGTGTTTGGGCTAGCGGACGGTGGGATGAGCAGTTCTTC	CASSYGGVWASGRWDEQFF
TRBJ2-3	TRBV18	NA	NA	TGTGCCAGCTCACCCTTATCCGTCGGGTATTCCAGCACAGATACGCAGTATTTT	CASSPLSVGYSSTDTQYF
TRBJ1-4	TRBV28	NA	few	TGTGCCAGCAGTTCTCTCGGGACAAGGACAAATGAAAAACTGTTTTTT	CASSSLGTRTNEKLFF
TRBJ1-2	TRBV2	TRBD1	NA	TGTGCCAGCAGTGCCTGGGACAGGCCCACTGGGACCTTC	CASSAWDRPTGTF
TRBJ2-5	TRBV6-1	NA	NA	TGTGCCAGCAGTGAGTCGCAAGGCCAAGAGACCCAGTACTTC	CASSESQGQETQYF
TRBJ2-1	TRBV11-2	TRBD2	NA	TGTGCCAGCAGCCCAATCGGGGGGGCATACAATGAGCAGTTCTTC	CASSPIGGAYNEQFF
TRBJ2-7	TRBV30	NA	NA	TGTGCCTGCGGCAAAGGGGACTACGAGCAGTACTTC	CACGKGDYEQYF
TRBJ1-2	TRBV7-2	NA	NA	TGTGCCAGCAGCCTGGCGGGGGCAGCCGCGAGTGGCTACACCTTC	CASSLAGAAASGYTF
TRBJ2-7	TRBV7-2	NA	NA	TGTGCCAGCAGCCAGAGCTGGGCGGCCTACGAGCAGTACTTC	CASSQSWAAYEQYF
TRBJ1-4	TRBV28	NA	NA	TGTGCCAGCAGGGTAGTTGGGGAAAAACTGTTTTTT	CASRVVGEKLFF
TRBJ2-6	TRBV4-2	NA	NA	TGTGCCAGCAGCCAACTTTCCTCCTCTGGGGCCAACGTCCTGACTTTC	CASSQLSSSGANVLTF
TRBJ1-1	TRBV18	NA	NA	TGTGCCAGCTCACCACCAGACAGGCTTCCGTTCGCTTTCTTT	CASSPPDRLPFAFF
TRBJ1-1	TRBV6-1	TRBD1	NA	TGTGCCAGCAGTGCCCGACAGGGGACGAACACTGAAGCTTTCTTT	CASSARQGTNTEAFF
TRBJ2-7	TRBV6-1	NA	NA	TGTGCCAGCAGTGAGAGGTCCGGCAGGGTAAACTTCTACGAGCAGTACTTC	CASSERSGRVNFYEQYF
TRBJ1-3	TRBV6-4	NA	NA	TGTGCCAGCAGCTCCATTCTTGGGGACACCATATATTTT	CASSSILGDTIYF
TRBJ1-2	TRBV28	TRBD1	few	TGTGCCAGCAGCTTGGACAGGGACTATGGCTACACCTTC	CASSLDRDYGYTF
TRBJ1-1	TRBV18	TRBD1	NA	TGTGCCAGCTCACTTGAACAGGGGATAGCCAGTGAAGCTTTCTTT	CASSLEQGIASEAFF
TRBJ1-5	TRBV10-3	NA	NA	TGTGCCATCAGTGAGTCCGAAGGGATGGGGTTTCTTAAGCCCCAGCATTTT	CAISESEGMGFLKPQHF
TRBJ2-2	TRBV5-1	NA	few	TGCGCCAGCAGCCTAAGACAGGCGAACACCGGGGAGCTGTTTTTT	CASSLRQANTGELFF
TRBJ2-3	TRBV7-6	TRBD1	NA	TGTGCCAGCAGCCCCCGGGACAGCCCCTCGGGTACAGATACGCAGTATTTT	CASSPRDSPSGTDTQYF
TRBJ1-1	TRBV18	NA	few	TGTGCCAGCTCACCAGTACAGAACACTGAAGCTTTCTTT	CASSPVQNTEAFF
TRBJ2-7	TRBV7-2	TRBD2	NA	TGTGCCACCGGAGAGGCTAGCGGGAGTTACGAGCAGTACTTC	CATGEASGSYEQYF
TRBJ2-3	TRBV28	NA	once	TGTGCCAGCAGCTCAGGGACAGATACGCAGTATTTT	CASSSGTDTQYF
TRBJ1-6	TRBV7-2	NA	few	TGTGCCAGCAGCTTTATGAATTCACCCCTCCACTTT	CASSFMNSPLHF
TRBJ2-7	TRBV10-2	TRBD2	NA	TGCGCCAGCAGAAGACTAGCGTCCTCCTACGAGCAGTACTTC	CASRRLASSYEQYF
TRBJ2-2	TRBV7-3	NA	NA	TGTGCCAGCAGCTTTAGTCCCGGGGAGCTGTTTTTT	CASSFSPGELFF
TRBJ1-5	TRBV2	NA	NA	TGTGCCAGCTCGGCCCCTAGCAATCAGCCCCAGCATTTT	CASSAPSNQPQHF
TRBJ2-4	TRBV21-1	NA	NA	TGTGCCAGCAGCAAAGCGGGGACTAGCGGGAGGGCCACAGCCAAAAACATTCAGTACTTC	CASSKAGTSGRATAKNIQYF
TRBJ1-1	TRBV2	NA	NA	TGTGCCAGCACGTCGTGGGGGCCTGAAGCTTTCTTT	CASTSWGPEAFF
TRBJ2-5	TRBV7-8	NA	NA	TGTGCCAGCAGCTACCGGGACACCTTGTACCAAGAGACCCAGTACTTC	CASSYRDTLYQETQYF
TRBJ2-5	TRBV19	NA	once	TGTGCCAGTAGTATATATCCAGGGCAGGAGACCCAGTACTTC	CASSIYPGQETQYF
TRBJ2-3	TRBV4-1	NA	NA	TGCGCCAGCAGCCTAGAGAACTACGGCACAGATACGCAGTATTTT	CASSLENYGTDTQYF
TRBJ1-3	TRBV7-2	NA	NA	TGTGCCAGCAGACAGCGGGCGGTCTCTGGAAACACCATATATTTT	CASRQRAVSGNTIYF
TRBJ1-3	TRBV5-1	TRBD1	NA	TGCGCCAGCAGCCCTCGGGACAGGTACTCTGGAAACACCATATATTTT	CASSPRDRYSGNTIYF
TRBJ2-1	TRBV7-3	NA	NA	TGTGCCAGCAGCCTGGGTCCCGGGACGGGCTACAATGAGCAGTTCTTC	CASSLGPGTGYNEQFF
TRBJ1-2	TRBV5-1	NA	few	TGCGCCAGCAGCTTGGAACTGGGTATTGGGGGCTACACCTTC	CASSLELGIGGYTF
TRBJ1-1	TRBV19	NA	NA	TGTGCCAGTAGTAAGAGGGAAAACACTGAAGCTTTCTTT	CASSKRENTEAFF
TRBJ2-2	TRBV28	NA	NA	TGTGCCAGCAGTCCGTCTCCGGGAAAGGGGCAGAACACCGGGGAGCTGTTTTTT	CASSPSPGKGQNTGELFF
TRBJ2-7	TRBV7-2	NA	NA	TGTGCCAGCAGCTTAGACGGACGGGGAGCCTACGAGCAGTACTTC	CASSLDGRGAYEQYF
TRBJ2-2	TRBV11-2	NA	NA	TGTGCCAGCAGCTTCGGAGGAGAGACCGGGGAGCTGTTTTTT	CASSFGGETGELFF
TRBJ2-5	TRBV18	NA	NA	TGTGCCAGCTCACCCCAAGGAGAGACCCAGTACTTC	CASSPQGETQYF
TRBJ1-4	TRBV14	NA	NA	TGTGCCAGCAGCCAAGATTGGGGTGCAACTAATGAAAAACTGTTTTTT	CASSQDWGATNEKLFF
TRBJ1-1	TRBV2	NA	NA	TGTGCCAGCAGTGGTTACGGGAGAGATGGGACTGAAGCTTTCTTT	CASSGYGRDGTEAFF
TRBJ2-7	TRBV28	NA	once	TGTGCCAGCAGTTTCATCTTTGTATCTGCCGGGACTTTCTCCTACGAGCAGTACTTC	CASSFIFVSAGTFSYEQYF
TRBJ2-1	TRBV2	NA	NA	TGTGCCAGCAGTGAAGCGGTCTGGGTGGAGTATTCCTACAATGAGCAGTTCTTC	CASSEAVWVEYSYNEQFF